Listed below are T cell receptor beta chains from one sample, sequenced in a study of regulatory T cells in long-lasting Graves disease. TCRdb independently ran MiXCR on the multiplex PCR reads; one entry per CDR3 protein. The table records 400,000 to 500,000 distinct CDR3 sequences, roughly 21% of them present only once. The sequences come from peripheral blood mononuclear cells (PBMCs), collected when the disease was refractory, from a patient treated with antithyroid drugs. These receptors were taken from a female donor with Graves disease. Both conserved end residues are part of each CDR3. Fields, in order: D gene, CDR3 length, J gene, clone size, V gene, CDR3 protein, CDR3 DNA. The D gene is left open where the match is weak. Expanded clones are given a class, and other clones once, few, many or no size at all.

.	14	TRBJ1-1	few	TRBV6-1	CASGLRTDHTEAFF	TGTGCCAGCGGACTACGGACCGATCACACTGAAGCTTTCTTT
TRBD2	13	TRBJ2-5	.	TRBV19	CASGGFRQETQYF	TGTGCCAGCGGGGGGTTCCGCCAAGAGACCCAGTACTTC
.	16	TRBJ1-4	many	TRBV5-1	CASSLPAGSTNEKLFF	TGCGCCAGCAGCTTACCCGCGGGCAGCACTAATGAAAAACTGTTTTTT
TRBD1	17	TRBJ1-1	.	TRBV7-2	CASSLLTGGQGSTEAFF	TGTGCCAGCAGCCTGCTAACAGGGGGCCAGGGAAGCACTGAAGCTTTCTTT
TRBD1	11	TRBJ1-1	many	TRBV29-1	CSDGQGQEAFF	TGCAGCGACGGACAGGGGCAAGAAGCTTTCTTT
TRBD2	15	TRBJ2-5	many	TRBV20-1	CSAPGTSALSETQYF	TGCAGTGCCCCCGGGACTAGCGCCCTTAGCGAGACCCAGTACTTC
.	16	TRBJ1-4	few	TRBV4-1	CASSLPRGLTNEKLFF	TGCGCCAGCAGCCTCCCTAGGGGTTTAACTAATGAAAAACTGTTTTTT
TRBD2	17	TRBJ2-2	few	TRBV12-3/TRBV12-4	CASSLGVGGLDTGELFF	TGTGCCAGCAGTTTAGGCGTAGGGGGACTAGACACCGGGGAGCTGTTTTTT
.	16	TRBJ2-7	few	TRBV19	CASSIRAAGMALEQYF	TGTGCCAGTAGTATCCGGGCGGCAGGGATGGCCCTCGAGCAGTACTTC
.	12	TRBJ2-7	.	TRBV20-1	CSRGRSSYEQYF	TGCAGTCGTGGGAGAAGCTCCTACGAGCAGTACTTC
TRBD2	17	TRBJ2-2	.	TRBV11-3	CASREGLAGRGTGELFF	TGTGCCAGCAGAGAGGGACTAGCGGGAAGAGGTACCGGGGAGCTGTTTTTT
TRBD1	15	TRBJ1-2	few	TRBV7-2	CASSPRDRANYGYTF	TGTGCCAGCAGTCCCCGGGACAGAGCTAACTATGGCTACACCTTC
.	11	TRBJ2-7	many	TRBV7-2	CASRSNYEQYF	TGTGCCAGCAGATCGAACTACGAGCAGTACTTC
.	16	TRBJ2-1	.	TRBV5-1	CASSLGAGRISDEQFF	TGCGCCAGCAGCTTGGGGGCGGGGCGCATTTCGGATGAGCAGTTCTTC
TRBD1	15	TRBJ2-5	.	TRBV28	CASSLGQGLSETQYF	TGTGCCAGCAGTTTGGGACAGGGGTTATCAGAGACCCAGTACTTC
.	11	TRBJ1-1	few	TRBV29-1	CSVEEGAEAFF	TGCAGCGTTGAGGAGGGAGCTGAAGCTTTCTTT
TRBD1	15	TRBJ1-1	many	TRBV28	CASRGPGQLNTEAFF	TGTGCCAGCAGAGGTCCGGGACAGCTAAACACTGAAGCTTTCTTT
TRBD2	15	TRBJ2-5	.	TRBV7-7	CASSPSGTSQETQYF	TGTGCTAGCAGCCCATCGGGGACTAGCCAAGAGACCCAGTACTTC
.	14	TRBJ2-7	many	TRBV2	CASRRQGQSYEQYF	TGTGCCAGCAGGAGGCAGGGCCAGTCCTACGAGCAGTACTTC
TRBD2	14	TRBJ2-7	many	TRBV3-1	CASSLRGSGYEQYF	TGTGCCAGCAGCCTGCGGGGGTCAGGCTACGAGCAGTACTTC
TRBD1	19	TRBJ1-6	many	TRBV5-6	CASSLASDRGRERNSPLHF	TGTGCCAGCAGCTTGGCGTCGGACAGGGGGCGAGAACGTAATTCACCCCTCCACTTT
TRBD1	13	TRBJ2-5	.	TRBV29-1	CSVLTGGAETQYF	TGCAGCGTCTTGACAGGGGGAGCGGAGACCCAGTACTTC
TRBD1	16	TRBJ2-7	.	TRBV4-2	CASSQLADRRFHEQYF	TGTGCCAGCAGCCAACTCGCGGACAGGCGGTTCCACGAGCAGTACTTC
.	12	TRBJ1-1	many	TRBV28	CASSFRDTEAFF	TGTGCCAGCAGTTTCCGAGACACTGAAGCTTTCTTT
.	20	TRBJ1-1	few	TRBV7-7	CASSLGQLLLPGDLNTEAFF	TGTGCTAGCAGCTTAGGACAGCTCTTACTGCCGGGAGACTTGAACACTGAAGCTTTCTTT
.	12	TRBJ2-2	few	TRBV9	CASSDYRGELFF	TGTGCCAGCAGCGACTACCGAGGGGAGCTGTTTTTT
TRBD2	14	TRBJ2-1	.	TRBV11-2	CASSFGGASNEQFF	TGTGCCAGCAGCTTCGGGGGGGCCTCCAATGAGCAGTTCTTC
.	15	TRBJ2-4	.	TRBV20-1	CSARDPVVAKNIQYF	TGCAGTGCTAGAGATCCTGTAGTAGCCAAAAACATTCAGTACTTC
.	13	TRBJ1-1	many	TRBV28	CASQSRVPVGAFF	TGTGCCAGCCAGAGCCGGGTCCCCGTTGGTGCTTTCTTT
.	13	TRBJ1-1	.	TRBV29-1	CSVAAGENTEAFF	TGCAGCGTTGCTGCGGGGGAGAACACTGAAGCTTTCTTT